This T cell receptor (beta chain) was obtained from a study of cytomegalovirus exposure and HLA in healthy donors. Study results and caveats: Productive rates of about 90% or about 30% were seen for most TCR beta V segments in an earlier analysis. In a later analysis, HLA-associated TCR beta chains were more clonally expanded than equally common others.

In the case of this clone: Its antigen is not identified.

Germline values: CDR1 SGHVS, CDR2 FNYEAQ. The V gene lost 5 bases and the J gene lost 3 bases, with 17 bases spanning the gap. This CDR3 spans 15 amino acids. The PCR made use of 60 Vbeta and 13 Jbeta primers. Only in-frame clones appear in the TCRdb table, and some are missing; sequencing was by immunoSEQ multiplex PCR. The sample has 130,000 or so clones, roughly three quarters seen once. This rearrangement joins TRBV7-6 to TRBJ2-7; a weak D match, TRBD1 (6 bases). The specimen was PBMCs. This receptor was obtained from an older woman in good health and CMV-seronegative. The CDR3, as DNA: TGTGCCAGCAGCCCGACAGGTGGGGGTTTCTACGAGCAGTACTTC. Encoded protein: CASSPTGGGFYEQYF. The full variable domain, completed using reference TRBV7-6 and TRBJ2-7, is GAGVSQSPRYKVTKRGQDVALRCDPISGHVSLYWYRQALGQGPEFLTYFNYEAQQDKSGLPNDRFSAERPEGSISTLTIQRTEQRDSAMYRCASSPTGGGFYEQYFGPGTRLTVT.